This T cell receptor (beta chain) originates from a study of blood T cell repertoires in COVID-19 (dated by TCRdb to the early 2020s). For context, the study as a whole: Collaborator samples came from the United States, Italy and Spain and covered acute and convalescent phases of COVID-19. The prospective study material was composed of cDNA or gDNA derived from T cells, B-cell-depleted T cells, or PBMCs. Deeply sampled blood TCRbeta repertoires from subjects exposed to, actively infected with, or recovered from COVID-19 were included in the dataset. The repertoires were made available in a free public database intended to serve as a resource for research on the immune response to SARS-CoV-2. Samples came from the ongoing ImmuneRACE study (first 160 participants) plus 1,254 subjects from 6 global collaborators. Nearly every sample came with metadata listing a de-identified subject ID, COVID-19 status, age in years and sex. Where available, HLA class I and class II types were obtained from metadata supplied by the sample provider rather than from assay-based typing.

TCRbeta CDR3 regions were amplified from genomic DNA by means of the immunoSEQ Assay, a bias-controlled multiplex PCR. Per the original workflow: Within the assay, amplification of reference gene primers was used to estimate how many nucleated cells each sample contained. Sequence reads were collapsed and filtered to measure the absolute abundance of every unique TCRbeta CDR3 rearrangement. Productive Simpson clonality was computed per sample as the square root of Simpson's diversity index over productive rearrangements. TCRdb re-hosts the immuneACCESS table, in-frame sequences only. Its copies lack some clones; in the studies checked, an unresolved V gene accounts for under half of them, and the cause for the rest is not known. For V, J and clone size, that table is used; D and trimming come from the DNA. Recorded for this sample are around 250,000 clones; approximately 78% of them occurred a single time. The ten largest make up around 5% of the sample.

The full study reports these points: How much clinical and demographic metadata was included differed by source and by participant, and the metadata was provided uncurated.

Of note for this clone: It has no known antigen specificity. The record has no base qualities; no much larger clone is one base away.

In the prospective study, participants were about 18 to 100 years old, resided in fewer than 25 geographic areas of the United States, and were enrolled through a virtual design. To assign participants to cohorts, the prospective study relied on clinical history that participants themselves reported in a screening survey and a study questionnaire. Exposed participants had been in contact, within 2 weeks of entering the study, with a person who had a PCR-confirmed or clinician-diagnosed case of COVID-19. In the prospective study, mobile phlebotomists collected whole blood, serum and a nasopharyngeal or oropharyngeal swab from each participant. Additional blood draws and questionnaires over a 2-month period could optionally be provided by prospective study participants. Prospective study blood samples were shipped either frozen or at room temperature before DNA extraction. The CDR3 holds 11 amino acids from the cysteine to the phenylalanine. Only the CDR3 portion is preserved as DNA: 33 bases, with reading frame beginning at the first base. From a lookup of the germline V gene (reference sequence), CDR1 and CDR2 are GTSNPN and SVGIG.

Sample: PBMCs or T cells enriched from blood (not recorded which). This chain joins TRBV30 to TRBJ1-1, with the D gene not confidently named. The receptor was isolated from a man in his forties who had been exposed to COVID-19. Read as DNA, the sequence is TGTGCTCGAAAAACCGGGGTGAGGACTTTCTTT. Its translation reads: CARKTGVRTFF.